These 17 T cell receptor beta chains were all obtained from the same sample, sequenced in a study of post-analysis software for immune sequencing data. Researchers reported that TCR beta cDNA libraries carried unique molecular identifiers. TCRdb passed the PCR reads through MiXCR, listing each CDR3 protein once. This table holds roughly 600,000 distinct CDR3 sequences, roughly two fifths found once. Study observations and caveats: Patients had higher frequencies than controls of roughly five TRBV segments, including TRBV5-6, TRBV5-1 and TRBV20-1.

Antigen specificity for these receptors is unknown. The material sequenced was blood. Receptors originate from a girl aged 10-17 years with multiple sclerosis.

The chain joins TRBV5-1 to TRBJ2-1; D might be TRBD1 or TRBD2, each matching 5 bases. The CDR3 contains 15 residues. V dropped 3 bases and J dropped 7 bases, with 17 bases sitting between them. The germline gives CDR1 SGHRS, CDR2 YFSETQ. The CDR3 nucleotides read TGCGCCAGCAGCTACTCGGGGCCCAGCGAGAATGAGCAGTTCTTC. Its protein product is CASSYSGPSENEQFF.

This chain links TRBV12-3 or TRBV12-4 with TRBJ1-2; D call uncertain. V was shortened by 3 bases and J by 12 bases, with 11 bases between the two germline ends. The CDR3 contains 11 residues. CDR3 protein: CASSFDNPHTF. The DNA of the CDR3 is TGTGCCAGCAGTTTTGACAATCCCCACACCTTC.

The J gene is TRBJ1-5, the V gene TRBV6-1; possibly TRBD1 for D (5 bases). The CDR3 is 15 residues long. CDR1 is MNHNS and CDR2 is SASEGT in the germline V gene. With 3 bases removed from V and 1 base from J, the gap between germline ends came to 10 bases. CDR3 in amino acids: CASSEKDTSNQPQHF. The CDR3 DNA reads TGTGCCAGCAGTGAGAAGGACACAAGCAATCAGCCCCAGCATTTT.

V is TRBV20-1 and J is TRBJ2-3; the match to TRBD2 covers 9 bases. Germline V gene lookup returns CDR1 DFQATT and CDR2 SNEGSKA (reference sequence). J gave up 0 bases and V 0 bases, and 7 bases lay outside the gene matches. The CDR3 runs to 17 residues. The CDR3 DNA sequence: TGCAGTGCTAGAGATCGCCTAGCGGGATCTAGCACAGATACGCAGTATTTT. The encoded protein is CSARDRLAGSSTDTQYF.

This clonotype has only a few counts. The rearrangement links TRBV9 to TRBJ2-1; D is uncertain. This CDR3 is built from 15 residues. Deletions cut 4 bases from V and 5 bases from J, with 16 bases between. Germline V gene sequence: CDR1 SGDLS, CDR2 YYNGEE. The CDR3 coding sequence is TGTGCCAGCAGCCGGGTCAGTGCCGGCGACAATGAGCAGTTCTTC. Its protein product is CASSRVSAGDNEQFF.

V gene TRBV29-1 combines with J gene TRBJ2-1; D unresolved. Germline V gene sequence: CDR1 SQVTM, CDR2 ANQGSEA. CDR3 length: 13 amino acids. The ends were cut back, 3 bases at V and 1 base at J, with 7 bases in the middle. The CDR3 DNA is TGCAGCGTTGATAGCCCTTCCTACAATGAGCAGTTCTTC. Translation: CSVDSPSYNEQFF.

The genes are TRBV3-1 and TRBJ2-1, with TRBD1 as a possible D gene (5 bases). Germline lookup yields CDR1 LGHDT and CDR2 YNNKEL (reference sequence). The CDR3 is 16 amino acids. With 0 bases removed from V and 2 bases from J, the gap between germline ends came to 11 bases. DNA of the CDR3: TGTGCCAGCAGCCAAGACAGGGTGGCTACCTACAATGAGCAGTTCTTC. It encodes CASSQDRVATYNEQFF.

This sequence joins TRBV4-1 and TRBJ2-5; D could derive from TRBD1 or TRBD2 (6 bases each). The V end lost 0 bases, the J end lost 5 bases, and 16 bases lay between the germline ends. This CDR3 comprises 16 residues. The germline V gene encodes CDR1 MGHRA and CDR2 YSYEKL. The CDR3 DNA sequence: TGCGCCAGCAGCCAAGAGTATAGGGGGGCCGGTGAGACCCAGTACTTC. It encodes CASSQEYRGAGETQYF.

This sequence joins TRBV11-1 and TRBJ1-4; TRBD1 aligns across 7 bases. This CDR3 region has 15 residues. The germline V gene encodes CDR1 SGHAT and CDR2 FQDESV (reference sequence). J was trimmed by 8 bases and V by 1 base; bases with no gene match: 7. CDR3 DNA: TGTGCCAGCAGCTTAGTTGGGACAGCGCGAGAAAAACTGTTTTTT. Translated: CASSLVGTAREKLFF. Full variable domain (outside the CDR3, taken from reference TRBV11-1 and TRBJ1-4): EAEVAQSPRYKITEKSQAVAFWCDPISGHATLYWYRQILGQGPELLVQFQDESVVDDSQLPKDRFSAERLKGVDSTLKIQPAELGDSAMYLCASSLVGTAREKLFFGSGTQLSVL.

This clonotype was observed many times. The chain carries TRBV27 and TRBJ2-7, with 8 bases lining up with TRBD2. This CDR3 is built from 15 residues. The V and J ends lost 5 bases and 0 bases, in that order; junction bases with no gene match: 6. Per germline, CDR1 MNHEY and CDR2 SMNVEV (reference sequence). CDR3 sequence (DNA): TGTGCCAGCAGTCTCCTAGCGGGTAGCTCCTACGAGCAGTACTTC. Translating it yields CASSLLAGSSYEQYF.

This clonotype was observed a few times. A junction boundary mismatches the germline segment, possibly from a read error. This chain joins TRBV15 and TRBJ2-1; maybe TRBD2 (6 bases). Per germline, CDR1 LNHNV and CDR2 YYDKDF (reference sequence). The length of the CDR3 is 13 residues. CDR3 loop: CATSIRLVNEQFF. In DNA, the CDR3 is TGTGCCACCAGCATCCGACTAGTTAATGAGCAGTTCTTT.

The rearrangement joins TRBV7-2 to TRBJ2-3; 7 bases fit TRBD2. V lost 1 base to trimming and J lost 0 bases; unmatched junction nucleotides: 4. The CDR3 contains 16 residues. Per the germline V gene, CDR1 is SGHTA and CDR2 is FQGNSA. Written as DNA, the CDR3 is TGTGCCAGCAGCTTAGGTCCTAGCGGAAGCACAGATACGCAGTATTTT. Residues: CASSLGPSGSTDTQYF.

This clonotype was detected ten times or more. V usage is TRBV7-2 and J usage is TRBJ1-2; tentative D call: TRBD1 (5 bases). Germline CDR1 is SGHTA and CDR2 is FQGNSA. V lost 5 bases, J lost 8 bases, and 12 bases lay in between. The length of the CDR3 is 12 residues. The CDR3 region is CASSVREPGYTF. The CDR3 DNA is TGTGCCAGCAGCGTCAGGGAGCCAGGCTACACCTTC. The variable domain in full, with the rest retrieved from reference TRBV7-2 and TRBJ1-2, is GAGVSQSPSNKVTEKGKDVELRCDPISGHTALYWYRQSLGQGLEFLIYFQGNSAPDKSGLPSDRFSAERTGGSVSTLTIQRTQQEDSAVYLCASSVREPGYTFGSGTRLTVV.

The chain links TRBV12-3 or TRBV12-4 to TRBJ2-7; 13 bases agree with TRBD2. After removal of 6 bases from V and 5 bases from J, the junction contained 7 bases not matched to a gene. The CDR3 consists of 15 residues. The CDR3 bases are TGTGCCAGCAGCAGAACTAGCGGGAGGGCCGACGAGCAGTACTTC. Encoded protein: CASSRTSGRADEQYF.

Only a few counts were recorded for this clonotype. This rearrangement joins TRBV4-1 to TRBJ1-2, with D possibly being TRBD1 (6 bases). Germline V lookup: CDR1 MGHRA, CDR2 YSYEKL. The V end was cut by 3 bases, the J end by 4 bases, with 24 bases between. The CDR3 covers 18 residues. CDR3 DNA sequence: TGCGCCAGCAGCCACCGCAGGGGACCTGCTAAATCTAGCTATGGCTACACCTTC. Protein sequence: CASSHRRGPAKSSYGYTF.

The chain links TRBV12-3 or TRBV12-4 to TRBJ2-1; possibly TRBD2 for D (5 bases). The J call may be incorrect, as the DNA end agrees better with TRBJ2-7. The CDR3 extends over 15 amino acids. In DNA form, the CDR3 reads TGTGCCAGCAGTTTAGGAGGGAGCTCCTACAATGAGCAGTACTTC. This sequence encodes CASSLGGSSYNEQYF.

This rearrangement joins TRBV7-9 to TRBJ2-7, with D possibly TRBD2 on 6 matching bases. This CDR3 comprises 15 residues. V was cut by 5 bases and J by 7 bases, with 21 bases left in between. The germline CDR1 and CDR2 sequences are SEHNR and FQNEAQ (reference sequence). CDR3 in DNA: TGTGCCAGCAGCAAGCGGGCAGGGCACGTTGGGGAGCAGTACTTC. This gives the protein CASSKRAGHVGEQYF.